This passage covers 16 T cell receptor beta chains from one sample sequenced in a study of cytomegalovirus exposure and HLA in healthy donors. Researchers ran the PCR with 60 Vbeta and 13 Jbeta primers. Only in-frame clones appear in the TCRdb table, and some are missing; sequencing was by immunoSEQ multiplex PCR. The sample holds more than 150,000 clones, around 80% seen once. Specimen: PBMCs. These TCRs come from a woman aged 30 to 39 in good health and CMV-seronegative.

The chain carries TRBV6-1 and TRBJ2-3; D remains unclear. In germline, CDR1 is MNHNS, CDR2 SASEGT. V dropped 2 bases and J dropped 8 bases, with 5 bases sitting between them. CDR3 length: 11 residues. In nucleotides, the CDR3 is TGTGCCAGCAGTGAAATATCTACGCAGTATTTT. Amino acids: CASSEISTQYF.

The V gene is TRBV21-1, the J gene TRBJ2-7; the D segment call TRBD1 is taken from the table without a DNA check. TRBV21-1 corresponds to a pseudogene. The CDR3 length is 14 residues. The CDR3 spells CATLGTGATYEQYF. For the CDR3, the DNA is TGTGCCACCCTTGGGACAGGCGCTACGTACGAGCAGTACTTC.

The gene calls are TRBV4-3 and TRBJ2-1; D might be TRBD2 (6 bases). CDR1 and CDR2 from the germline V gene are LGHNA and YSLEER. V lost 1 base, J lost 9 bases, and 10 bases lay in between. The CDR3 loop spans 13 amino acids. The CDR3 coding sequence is TGCGCCAGCAGCCAAGTGACTAGTGGTGAGCAGTTCTTC. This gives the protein CASSQVTSGEQFF.

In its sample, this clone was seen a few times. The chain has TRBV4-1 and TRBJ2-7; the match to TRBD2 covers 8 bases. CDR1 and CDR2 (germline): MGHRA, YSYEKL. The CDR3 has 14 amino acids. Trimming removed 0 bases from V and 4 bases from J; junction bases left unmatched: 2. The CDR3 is CASSQDRGGYEQYF. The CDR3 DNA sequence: TGCGCCAGCAGCCAAGACCGCGGGGGGTACGAGCAGTACTTC.

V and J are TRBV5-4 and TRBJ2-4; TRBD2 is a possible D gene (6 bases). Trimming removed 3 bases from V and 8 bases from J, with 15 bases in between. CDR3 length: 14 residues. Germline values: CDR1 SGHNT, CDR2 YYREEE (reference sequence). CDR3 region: CASSSGGQNHIQYF. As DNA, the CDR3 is TGTGCCAGCAGCTCCGGGGGTCAAAATCACATTCAGTACTTC.

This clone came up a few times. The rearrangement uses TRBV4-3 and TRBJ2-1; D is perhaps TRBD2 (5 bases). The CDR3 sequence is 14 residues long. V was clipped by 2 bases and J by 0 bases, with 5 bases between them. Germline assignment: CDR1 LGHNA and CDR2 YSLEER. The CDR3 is CASSQLASYNEQFF. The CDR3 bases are TGCGCCAGCAGCCAACTAGCCTCCTACAATGAGCAGTTCTTC.

The CDR3 bases are TGTGCCAGCAGCCAAGACTTTCCCGCGGGACTAGCGACACAAGAGACCCAGTACTTC. It is translated as CASSQDFPAGLATQETQYF. This chain joins TRBV4-2 and TRBJ2-5, with TRBD2 identical over 10 bases. The CDR3 is 19 amino acids. Germline V gene lookup returns CDR1 LGHNA and CDR2 YNFKEQ. V trimming: 0 bases; J trimming: 2 bases; junction bases outside the gene matches: 12.

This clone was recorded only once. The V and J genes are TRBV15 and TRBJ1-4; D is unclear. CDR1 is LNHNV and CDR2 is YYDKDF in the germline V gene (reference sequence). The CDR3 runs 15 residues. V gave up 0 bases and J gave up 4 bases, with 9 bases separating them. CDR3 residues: CATSRDAGYNEKLFF. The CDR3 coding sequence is TGTGCCACCAGCAGAGATGCAGGCTATAATGAAAAACTGTTTTTT.

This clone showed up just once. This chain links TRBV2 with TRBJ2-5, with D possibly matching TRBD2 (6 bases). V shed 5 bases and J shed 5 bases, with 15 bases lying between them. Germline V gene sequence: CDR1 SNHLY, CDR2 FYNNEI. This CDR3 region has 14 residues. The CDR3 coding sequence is TGTGCCAGCAGTAGGGACTGGGTGGGGGAGACCCAGTACTTC. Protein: CASSRDWVGETQYF. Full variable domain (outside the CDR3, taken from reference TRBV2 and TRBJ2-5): EPEVTQTPSHQVTQMGQEVILRCVPISNHLYFYWYRQILGQKVEFLVSFYNNEISEKSEIFDDQFSVERPDGSNFTLKIRSTKLEDSAMYFCASSRDWVGETQYFGPGTRLLVL.

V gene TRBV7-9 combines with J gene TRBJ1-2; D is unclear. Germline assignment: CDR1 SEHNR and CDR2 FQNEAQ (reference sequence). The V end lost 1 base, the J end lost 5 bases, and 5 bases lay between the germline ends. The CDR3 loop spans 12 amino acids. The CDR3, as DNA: TGTGCCAGCAGCTTAGGAGCTTATGGCTACACCTTC. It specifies CASSLGAYGYTF.

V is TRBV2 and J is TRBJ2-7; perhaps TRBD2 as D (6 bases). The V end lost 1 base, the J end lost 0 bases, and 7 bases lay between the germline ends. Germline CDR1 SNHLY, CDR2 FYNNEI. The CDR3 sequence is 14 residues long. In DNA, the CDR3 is TGTGCCAGCAGTGAAGGGCGGGGCTCCTACGAGCAGTACTTC. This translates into CASSEGRGSYEQYF.

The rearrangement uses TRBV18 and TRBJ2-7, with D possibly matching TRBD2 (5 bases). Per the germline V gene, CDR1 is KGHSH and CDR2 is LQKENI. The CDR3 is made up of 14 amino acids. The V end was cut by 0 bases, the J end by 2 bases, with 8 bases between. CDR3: CASSPPVGTYEQYF. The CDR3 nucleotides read TGTGCCAGCTCACCACCGGTCGGGACCTACGAGCAGTACTTC.

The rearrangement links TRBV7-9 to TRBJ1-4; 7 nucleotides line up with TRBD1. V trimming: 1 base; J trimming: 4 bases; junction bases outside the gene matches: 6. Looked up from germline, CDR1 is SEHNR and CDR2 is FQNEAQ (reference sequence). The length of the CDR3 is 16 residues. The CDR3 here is CASSLESGGSNEKLFF. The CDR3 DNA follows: TGTGCCAGCAGCTTAGAGTCAGGGGGAAGTAATGAAAAACTGTTTTTT.

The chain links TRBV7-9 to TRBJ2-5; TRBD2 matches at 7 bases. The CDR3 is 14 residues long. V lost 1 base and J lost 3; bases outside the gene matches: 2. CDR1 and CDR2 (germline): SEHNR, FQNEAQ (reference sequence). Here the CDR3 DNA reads TGTGCCAGCAGCTTAGGGACTAGAGAAGAGACCCAGTACTTC. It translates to CASSLGTREETQYF.

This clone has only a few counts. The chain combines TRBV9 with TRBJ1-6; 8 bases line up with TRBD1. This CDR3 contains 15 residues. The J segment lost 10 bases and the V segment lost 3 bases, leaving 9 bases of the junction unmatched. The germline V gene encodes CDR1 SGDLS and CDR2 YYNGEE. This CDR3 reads CASSATGEKSSPLHF. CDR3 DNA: TGTGCCAGCAGCGCGACAGGGGAGAAGTCGTCACCCCTCCACTTT.

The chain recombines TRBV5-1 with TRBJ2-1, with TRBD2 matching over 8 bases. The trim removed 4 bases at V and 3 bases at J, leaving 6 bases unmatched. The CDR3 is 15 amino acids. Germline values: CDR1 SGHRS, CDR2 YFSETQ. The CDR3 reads CASSLSGTGYNEQFF. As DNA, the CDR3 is TGCGCCAGCAGCCTTAGCGGGACTGGCTACAATGAGCAGTTCTTC.